This T cell receptor (beta chain) emerged from a study of blood T cell repertoires in COVID-19 (dated by TCRdb to about 2020). About the investigation overall: Samples covering the acute and convalescent phases of COVID-19 were provided by collaborators in the United States, Italy and Spain. The prospective study material was composed of cDNA or gDNA derived from T cells, B-cell-depleted T cells, or PBMCs. Subjects who had been exposed to COVID-19, were actively infected with it, or had recovered from it provided the deeply sampled blood TCRbeta repertoires that made up the dataset. The repertoires were released in a freely available public database intended as a resource for research on the immune response to SARS-CoV-2. Samples came from the ongoing ImmuneRACE study (first 160 participants) plus 1,254 subjects from 6 global collaborators. The sample metadata nearly always contained a de-identified subject ID, COVID-19 status, age in years and sex. Where HLA class I and class II types were available, the types were taken from metadata supplied by the sample provider, not from assay-based typing.

TCRbeta CDR3 regions were amplified from genomic DNA by means of the immunoSEQ Assay, a bias-controlled multiplex PCR. In the source study's methods: The number of nucleated cells in each sample was estimated from the amplification of reference gene primers within the assay. Sequence reads were collapsed and filtered to measure the absolute abundance of every unique TCRbeta CDR3 rearrangement. For each sample, productive Simpson clonality was calculated as the square root of Simpson's diversity index over productive rearrangements. This immuneACCESS table, as held by TCRdb, lists in-frame sequences with V and J called but not all clones. Of the missing ones, under half trace to an unresolved V gene in checked studies; the others have no known cause. V and J calls and clone size follow that table, whereas D and trimming were derived from the DNA. For this sample the table gives about 300,000 clones, of which about 93% were detected only once. Of the sample, roughly 7% is held by the ten largest clones.

To note about this clone: Its antigen remains undetermined. Qualities for individual bases were not recorded, and no much larger clone is one base off.

One collaborating source in Seattle enrolled patients while the patients were actively infected and followed the patients over time throughout the course of disease. Each collaborating institution followed its own protocols to collect whole blood in K2EDTA tubes. For TCRbeta analysis, collaborators shipped samples in one of three forms: frozen whole blood, isolated PBMCs, or DNA extracted from either of those sample types. General findings and caveats noted by the study authors: Clinical and demographic metadata were provided uncurated, with the amount varying by source and participant.

Reading from cysteine to phenylalanine, the CDR3 counts 19 amino acids. Of the read, only the CDR3 DNA is kept; its 57 bases are in frame from base 1. V loses 4 bases at its end and J loses 3 bases; junction bases beyond the gene matches: 12. CDR1 and CDR2 are drawn from the germline V gene (reference sequence): LNHDA, SQIVND. Sequencing was carried out using peripheral blood. This receptor was obtained from a woman aged 25 to 45 with COVID-19, enrolled during active disease. The chain was built from TRBV19 and TRBJ2-3, and 14 junction bases match TRBD2. This receptor has the CDR3 CASSSRAAGTSGRTDTQYF. The sequenced DNA is TGTGCCAGTAGTAGCCGTGCGGCTGGGACTAGCGGGAGAACAGATACGCAGTATTTT.